The following is a T cell receptor beta chain sequence with its context. From germline, CDR1 is SNHLY and CDR2 FYNNEI. Trimming took 4 bases from V and 3 from J; bases not matched to a gene: 3. This CDR3 has 16 residues. This entry belongs to a study of blood T cell repertoires in COVID-19. This table comes from immunoSEQ multiplex PCR, and its TCRdb copy is limited to in-frame clones, with some not included. The top ten clones hold 4.1% of a sample with almost 250,000 clones, around nine tenths of them seen once. This chain uses TRBV2 with TRBJ2-3; TRBD2 matches 14 bases. The receptor was isolated from a woman in her twenties or thirties who had recovered from COVID-19. The sample taken for sequencing was PBMCs or T cells enriched from blood (not recorded which). CDR3 region: CASSGLAGGGTDTQYF. The CDR3 DNA reads as TGTGCCAGCAGTGGACTAGCGGGAGGGGGTACAGATACGCAGTATTTT.